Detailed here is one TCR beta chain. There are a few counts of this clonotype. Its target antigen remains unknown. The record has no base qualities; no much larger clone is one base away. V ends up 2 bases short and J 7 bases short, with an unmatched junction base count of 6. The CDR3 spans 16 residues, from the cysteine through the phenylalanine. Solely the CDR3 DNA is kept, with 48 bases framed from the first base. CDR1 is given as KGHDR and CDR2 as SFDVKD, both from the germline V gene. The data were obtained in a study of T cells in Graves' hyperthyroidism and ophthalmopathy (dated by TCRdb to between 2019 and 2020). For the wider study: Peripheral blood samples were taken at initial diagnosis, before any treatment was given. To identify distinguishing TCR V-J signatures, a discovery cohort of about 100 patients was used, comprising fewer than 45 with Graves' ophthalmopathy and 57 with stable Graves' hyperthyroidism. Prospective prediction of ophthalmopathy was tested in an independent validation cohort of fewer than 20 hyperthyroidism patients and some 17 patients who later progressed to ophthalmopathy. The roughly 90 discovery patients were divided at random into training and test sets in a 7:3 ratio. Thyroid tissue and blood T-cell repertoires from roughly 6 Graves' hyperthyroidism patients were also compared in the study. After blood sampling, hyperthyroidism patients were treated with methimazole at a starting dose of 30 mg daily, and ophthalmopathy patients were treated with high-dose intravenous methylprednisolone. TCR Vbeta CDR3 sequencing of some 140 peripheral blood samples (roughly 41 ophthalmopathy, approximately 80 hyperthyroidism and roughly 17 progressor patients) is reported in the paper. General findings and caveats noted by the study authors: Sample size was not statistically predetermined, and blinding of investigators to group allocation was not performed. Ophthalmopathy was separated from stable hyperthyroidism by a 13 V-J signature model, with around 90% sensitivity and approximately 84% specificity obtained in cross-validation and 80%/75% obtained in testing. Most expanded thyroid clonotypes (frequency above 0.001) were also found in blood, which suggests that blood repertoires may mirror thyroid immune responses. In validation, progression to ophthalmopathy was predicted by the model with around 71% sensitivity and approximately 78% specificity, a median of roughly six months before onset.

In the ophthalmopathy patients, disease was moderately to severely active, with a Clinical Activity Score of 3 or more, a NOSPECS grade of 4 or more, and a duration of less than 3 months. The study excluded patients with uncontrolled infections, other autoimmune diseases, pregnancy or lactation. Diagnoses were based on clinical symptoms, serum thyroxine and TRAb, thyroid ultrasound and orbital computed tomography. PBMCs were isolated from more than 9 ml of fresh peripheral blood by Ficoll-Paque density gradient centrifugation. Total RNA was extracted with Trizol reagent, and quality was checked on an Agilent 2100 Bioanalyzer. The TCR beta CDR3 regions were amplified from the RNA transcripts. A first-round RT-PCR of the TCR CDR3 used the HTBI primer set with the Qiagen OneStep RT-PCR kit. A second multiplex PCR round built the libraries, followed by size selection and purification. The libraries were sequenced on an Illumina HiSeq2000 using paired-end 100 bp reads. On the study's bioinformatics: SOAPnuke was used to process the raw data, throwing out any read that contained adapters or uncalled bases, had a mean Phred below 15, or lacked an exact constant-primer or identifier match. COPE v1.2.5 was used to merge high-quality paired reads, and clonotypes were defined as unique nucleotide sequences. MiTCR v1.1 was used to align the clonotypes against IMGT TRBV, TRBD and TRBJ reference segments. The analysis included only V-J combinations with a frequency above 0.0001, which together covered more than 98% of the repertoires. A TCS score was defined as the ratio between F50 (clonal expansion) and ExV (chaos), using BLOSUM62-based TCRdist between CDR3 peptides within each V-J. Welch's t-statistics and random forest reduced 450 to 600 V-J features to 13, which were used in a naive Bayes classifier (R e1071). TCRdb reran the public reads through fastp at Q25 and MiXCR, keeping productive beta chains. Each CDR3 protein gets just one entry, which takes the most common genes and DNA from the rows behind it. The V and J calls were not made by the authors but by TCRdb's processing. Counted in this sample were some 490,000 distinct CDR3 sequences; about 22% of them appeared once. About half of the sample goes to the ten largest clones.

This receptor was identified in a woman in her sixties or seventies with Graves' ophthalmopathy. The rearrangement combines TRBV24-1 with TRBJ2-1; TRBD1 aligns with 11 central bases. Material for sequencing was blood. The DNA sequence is TGTGCCACCAGTGATTCCAGGGACAGGGGGGGGAATGAGCAGTTCTTC. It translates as CATSDSRDRGGNEQFF.